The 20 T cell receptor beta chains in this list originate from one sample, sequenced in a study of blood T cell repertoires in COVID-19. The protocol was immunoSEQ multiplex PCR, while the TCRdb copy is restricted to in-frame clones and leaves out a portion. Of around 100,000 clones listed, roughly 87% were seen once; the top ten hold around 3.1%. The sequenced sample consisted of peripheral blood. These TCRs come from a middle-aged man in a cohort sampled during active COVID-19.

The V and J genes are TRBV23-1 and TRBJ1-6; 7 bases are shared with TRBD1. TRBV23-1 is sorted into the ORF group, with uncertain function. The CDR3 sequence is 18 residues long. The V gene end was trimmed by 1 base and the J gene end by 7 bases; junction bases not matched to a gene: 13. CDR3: CASSQWGMTGSGNSPLHF. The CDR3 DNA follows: TGCGCCAGCAGTCAATGGGGAATGACAGGGTCAGGAAATTCACCCCTCCACTTT.

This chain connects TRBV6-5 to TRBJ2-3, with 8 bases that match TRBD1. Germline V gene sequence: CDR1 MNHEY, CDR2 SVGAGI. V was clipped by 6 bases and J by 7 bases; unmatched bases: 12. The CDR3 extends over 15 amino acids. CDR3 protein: CASRSGQGAPYTQYF. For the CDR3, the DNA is TGTGCCAGCAGGTCGGGGCAGGGGGCGCCGTATACGCAGTATTTT.

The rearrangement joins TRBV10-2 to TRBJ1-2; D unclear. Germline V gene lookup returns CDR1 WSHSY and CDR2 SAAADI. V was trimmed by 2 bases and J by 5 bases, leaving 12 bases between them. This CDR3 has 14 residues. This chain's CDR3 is CASSETIQSYGYTF. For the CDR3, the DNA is TGCGCCAGCAGTGAGACGATACAGTCTTATGGCTACACCTTC.

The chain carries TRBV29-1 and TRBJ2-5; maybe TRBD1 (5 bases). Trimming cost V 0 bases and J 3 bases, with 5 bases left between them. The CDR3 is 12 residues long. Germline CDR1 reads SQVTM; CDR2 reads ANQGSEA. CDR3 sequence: CSVEEGEETQYF. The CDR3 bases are TGCAGCGTTGAAGAAGGGGAAGAGACCCAGTACTTC. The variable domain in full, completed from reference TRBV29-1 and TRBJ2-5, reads SAVISQKPSRDICQRGTSLTIQCQVDSQVTMMFWYRQQPGQSLTLIATANQGSEATYESGFVIDKFPISRPNLTFSTLTVSNMSPEDSSIYLCSVEEGEETQYFGPGTRLLVL.

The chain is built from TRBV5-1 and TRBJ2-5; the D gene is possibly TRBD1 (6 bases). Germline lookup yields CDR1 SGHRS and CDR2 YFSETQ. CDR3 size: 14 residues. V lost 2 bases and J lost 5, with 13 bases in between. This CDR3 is CASSLTGSWETQYF. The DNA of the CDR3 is TGCGCCAGCAGCTTAACAGGGAGTTGGGAGACCCAGTACTTC.

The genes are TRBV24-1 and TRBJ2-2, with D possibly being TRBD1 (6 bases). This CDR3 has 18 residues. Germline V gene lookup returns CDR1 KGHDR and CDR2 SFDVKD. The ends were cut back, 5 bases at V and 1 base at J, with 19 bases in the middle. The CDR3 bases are TGTGCCACCAGTGGTATCGGAGGCAGGGGTGGGAACACCGGGGAGCTGTTTTTT. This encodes CATSGIGGRGGNTGELFF.

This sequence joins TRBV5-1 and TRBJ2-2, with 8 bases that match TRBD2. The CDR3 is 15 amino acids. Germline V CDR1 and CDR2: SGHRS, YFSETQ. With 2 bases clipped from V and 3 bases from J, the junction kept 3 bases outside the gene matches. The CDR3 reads CASSFGGADTGELFF. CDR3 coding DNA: TGCGCCAGCAGCTTCGGGGGGGCCGACACCGGGGAGCTGTTTTTT. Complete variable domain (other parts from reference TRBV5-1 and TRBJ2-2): KAGVTQTPRYLIKTRGQQVTLSCSPISGHRSVSWYQQTPGQGLQFLFEYFSETQRNKGNFPGRFSGRQFSNSRSEMNVSTLELGDSALYLCASSFGGADTGELFFGEGSRLTVL.

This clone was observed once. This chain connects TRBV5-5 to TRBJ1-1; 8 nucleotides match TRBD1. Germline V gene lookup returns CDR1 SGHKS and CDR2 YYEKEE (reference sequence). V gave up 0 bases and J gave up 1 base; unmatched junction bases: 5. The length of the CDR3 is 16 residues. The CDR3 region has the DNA TGTGCCAGCAGCTTGGTTAGGACAGGGACGAACACTGAAGCTTTCTTT. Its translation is CASSLVRTGTNTEAFF.

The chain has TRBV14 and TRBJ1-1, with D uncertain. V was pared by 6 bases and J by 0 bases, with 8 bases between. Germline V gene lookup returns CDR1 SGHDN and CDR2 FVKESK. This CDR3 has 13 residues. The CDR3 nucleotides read TGTGCCAGCAGTCCGTCAGTGAACACTGAAGCTTTCTTT. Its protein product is CASSPSVNTEAFF.

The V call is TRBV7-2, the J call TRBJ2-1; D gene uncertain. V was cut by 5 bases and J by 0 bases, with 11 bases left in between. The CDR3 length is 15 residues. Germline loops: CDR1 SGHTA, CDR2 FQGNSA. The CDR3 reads CASSLTASSYNEQFF. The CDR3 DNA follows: TGTGCCAGCAGCCTGACTGCGAGCTCCTACAATGAGCAGTTCTTC. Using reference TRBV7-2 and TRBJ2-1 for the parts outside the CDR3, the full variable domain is GAGVSQSPSNKVTEKGKDVELRCDPISGHTALYWYRQSLGQGLEFLIYFQGNSAPDKSGLPSDRFSAERTGGSVSTLTIQRTQQEDSAVYLCASSLTASSYNEQFFGPGTRLTVL.

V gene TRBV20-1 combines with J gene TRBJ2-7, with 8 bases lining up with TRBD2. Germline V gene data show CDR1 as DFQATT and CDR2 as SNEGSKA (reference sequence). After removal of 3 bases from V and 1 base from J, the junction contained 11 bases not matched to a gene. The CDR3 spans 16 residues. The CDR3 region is CSASFAGGSSSYEQYF. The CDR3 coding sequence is TGCAGTGCTAGTTTCGCGGGGGGCTCTTCATCCTACGAGCAGTACTTC.

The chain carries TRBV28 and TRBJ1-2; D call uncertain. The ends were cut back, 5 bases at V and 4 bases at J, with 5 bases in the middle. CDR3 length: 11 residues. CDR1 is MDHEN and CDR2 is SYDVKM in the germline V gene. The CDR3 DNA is TGTGCCAGCAGTCTCCGCTATGGCTACACCTTC. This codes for CASSLRYGYTF.

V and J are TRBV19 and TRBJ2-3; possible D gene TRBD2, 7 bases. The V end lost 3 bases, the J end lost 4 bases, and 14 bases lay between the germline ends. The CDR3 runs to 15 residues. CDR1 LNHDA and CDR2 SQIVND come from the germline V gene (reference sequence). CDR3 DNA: TGTGCCAGTAGTATTTCCGGGGGGCCCGCAGATACGCAGTATTTT. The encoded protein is CASSISGGPADTQYF.

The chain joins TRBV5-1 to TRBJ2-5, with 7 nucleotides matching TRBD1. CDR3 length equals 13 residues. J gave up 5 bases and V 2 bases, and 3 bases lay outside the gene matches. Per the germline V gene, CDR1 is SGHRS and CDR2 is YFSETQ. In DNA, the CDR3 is TGCGCCAGCAGCTTCCAGGGGGAGGAGACCCAGTACTTC. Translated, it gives CASSFQGEETQYF.

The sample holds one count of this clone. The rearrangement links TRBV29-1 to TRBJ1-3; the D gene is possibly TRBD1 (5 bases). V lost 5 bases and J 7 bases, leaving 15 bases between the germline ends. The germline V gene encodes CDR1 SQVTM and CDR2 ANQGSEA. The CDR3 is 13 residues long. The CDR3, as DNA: TGCAGCGTTTTTCAGCAGGGAATGAACACCATATATTTT. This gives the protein CSVFQQGMNTIYF.

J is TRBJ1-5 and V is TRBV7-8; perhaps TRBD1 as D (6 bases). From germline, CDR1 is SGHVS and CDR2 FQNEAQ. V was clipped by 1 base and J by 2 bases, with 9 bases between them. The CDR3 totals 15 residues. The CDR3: CASSLGRGRNQPQHF. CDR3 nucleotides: TGTGCCAGCAGCTTAGGCAGGGGTCGCAATCAGCCCCAGCATTTT. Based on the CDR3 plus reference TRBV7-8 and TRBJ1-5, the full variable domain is GAGVSQSPRYKVAKRGQDVALRCDPISGHVSLFWYQQALGQGPEFLTYFQNEAQLDKSGLPSDRFFAERPEGSVSTLKIQRTQQEDSAVYLCASSLGRGRNQPQHFGDGTRLSIL.

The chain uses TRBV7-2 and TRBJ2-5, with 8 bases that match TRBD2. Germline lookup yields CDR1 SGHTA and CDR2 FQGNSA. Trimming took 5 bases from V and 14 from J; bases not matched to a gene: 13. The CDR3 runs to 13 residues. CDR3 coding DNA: TGTGCCAGCAGCAGGGGCGGGGGGTACACGATCTACTTC. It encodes CASSRGGGYTIYF.

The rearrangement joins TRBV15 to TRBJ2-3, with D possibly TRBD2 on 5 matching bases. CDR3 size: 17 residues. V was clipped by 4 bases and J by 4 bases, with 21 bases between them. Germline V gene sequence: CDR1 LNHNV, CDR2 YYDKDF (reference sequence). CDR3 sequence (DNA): TGTGCCACCAGCACGCCTCGCACCTGGGAGAGGGCAGATACGCAGTATTTT. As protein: CATSTPRTWERADTQYF.

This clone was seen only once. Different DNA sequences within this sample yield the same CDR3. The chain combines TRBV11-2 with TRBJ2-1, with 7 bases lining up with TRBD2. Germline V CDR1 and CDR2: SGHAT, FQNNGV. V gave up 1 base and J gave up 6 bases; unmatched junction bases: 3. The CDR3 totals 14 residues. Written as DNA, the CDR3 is TGTGCCAGCAGCTTAGCGGGGGGATCCAATGAGCAGTTCTTC. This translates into CASSLAGGSNEQFF.

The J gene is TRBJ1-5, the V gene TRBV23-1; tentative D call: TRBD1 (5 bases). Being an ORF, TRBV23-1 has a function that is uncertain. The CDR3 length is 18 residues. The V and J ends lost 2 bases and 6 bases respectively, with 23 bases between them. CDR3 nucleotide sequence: TGCGCCAGCAGTCAACCAGCAGCATCGGGGGTAGGAATTCAGCCCCAGCATTTT. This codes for CASSQPAASGVGIQPQHF.